Below are 15 T cell receptor beta chains sequenced from a single sample in a study of beta chain features in type 1 diabetes. Points from the study as a whole: Patients with Type 1 diabetes showed moderately but significantly shorter TCRB CDR3s in all four CD4+ subsets.

These TCRs are of unknown antigen specificity. Expressed TCRB transcripts got sequenced, as all isolated RNA was reverse transcribed. Clones were read by immunoSEQ multiplex PCR, and TCRdb kept only the in-frame ones, dropping some. The table includes 250,000 to 300,000 clones, roughly 25% detected once. Sequencing was carried out using naive CD4+ T cells from blood. The origin of the receptors is a woman aged 25 to 39 with type 1 diabetes.

This clone has a handful of counts. The chain has TRBV19 and TRBJ2-3; D is possibly TRBD2 (5 bases). Per the germline V gene, CDR1 is LNHDA and CDR2 is SQIVND (reference sequence). Between the trimmed V and J ends, which lost 9 bases and 5 bases, there was a span of 15 bases. CDR3 length equals 13 residues. CDR3 DNA sequence: TGTGCCAGCAGGAGACCAGCGGTAGATACGCAGTATTTT. It yields the protein CASRRPAVDTQYF.

This clone is a singleton in its sample. The V call is TRBV5-1, the J call TRBJ1-2, with D possibly being TRBD1 (6 bases). The V gene lost 0 bases and the J gene lost 0 bases, with 9 bases spanning the gap. The length of the CDR3 is 15 residues. Looked up from germline, CDR1 is SGHRS and CDR2 is YFSETQ. The CDR3 protein is CASSLGQVANYGYTF. The CDR3 bases are TGCGCCAGCAGCTTGGGACAGGTAGCTAACTATGGCTACACCTTC.

This clone was observed a few times. The rearrangement joins TRBV28 to TRBJ2-7, with D unresolved. Per the germline V gene, CDR1 is MDHEN and CDR2 is SYDVKM. This CDR3 comprises 13 residues. Trimming took 4 bases from V and 7 from J, leaving 14 bases between them. Here the CDR3 DNA reads TGTGCCAGCAGTTCCACCTCTCTAGAGGAGCAGTACTTC. It specifies CASSSTSLEEQYF.

A few counts support this clone. The chain employs TRBV2 and TRBJ2-1; 7 nucleotides agree with TRBD1. The trim removed 6 bases at V and 9 bases at J, leaving 11 bases unmatched. The V gene's germline CDR1 is SNHLY and CDR2 FYNNEI. CDR3 length: 14 residues. The CDR3 DNA reads as TGTGCCAGCAGAGGCCTAGACAGGGATCCTGAGCAGTTCTTC. Its protein product is CASRGLDRDPEQFF.

As regards this clone: Its ends do not fully match the called genes, so a read error is possible. The genes are TRBV2 and TRBJ2-1; 8 bases line up with TRBD1. In germline, CDR1 is SNHLY, CDR2 FYNNEI. This CDR3 region has 12 residues. The CDR3 spells CASSGGQGSVLF. The DNA of the CDR3 is TGTGCCAGCAGTGGAGGACAGGGTAGCGTCCTCTTC.

The chain couples TRBV29-1 to TRBJ2-7, with D tentatively TRBD2 (6 bases). CDR1 and CDR2 (germline): SQVTM, ANQGSEA. The CDR3 has 12 amino acids. Trimming took 7 bases from V and 7 from J, leaving 17 bases between them. The DNA for the CDR3 is TGCAGCGCCAGGAGGGCCGGGGGTGAGCAGTACTTC. This translates into CSARRAGGEQYF.

The chain is built from TRBV29-1 and TRBJ2-5, with TRBD2 matching 10 bases. The CDR3 is 17 residues long. Germline CDR1 and CDR2: SQVTM and ANQGSEA. Trimming took 8 bases from V and 0 from J; bases not matched to a gene: 15. CDR3 sequence reads: CSSPASGSGGNQETQYF. The CDR3 DNA is TGCAGCTCCCCCGCTAGCGGGAGCGGAGGCAACCAAGAGACCCAGTACTTC.

This clone showed up just a few times. The chain recombines TRBV6-1 with TRBJ1-1; D ambiguous. This CDR3 has 15 amino acids. The germline gives CDR1 MNHNS, CDR2 SASEGT. The V end lost 7 bases, the J end lost 5 bases, and 20 bases lay between the germline ends. Here the CDR3 reads CASTSSGRSGTEAFF. In DNA form, the CDR3 reads TGTGCCAGCACCTCTTCCGGCCGGTCGGGGACTGAAGCTTTCTTT.

The rearrangement links TRBV5-6 to TRBJ2-7; D possibly corresponds to TRBD1 (6 bases). This CDR3 spans 14 amino acids. The V end was cut by 2 bases, the J end by 2 bases, with 11 bases between. From germline, CDR1 is SGHDT and CDR2 YYEEEE. The CDR3 coding sequence is TGTGCCAGCAGCTTTCAGGGGCTACCCTACGAGCAGTACTTC. Amino acids: CASSFQGLPYEQYF.

The sample holds a few counts of this clone. The J gene is TRBJ1-1, the V gene TRBV27; no clear D gene. Per germline, CDR1 MNHEY and CDR2 SMNVEV (reference sequence). The V gene lost 6 bases and the J gene lost 2 bases, with 13 bases spanning the gap. This CDR3 has 14 residues. Here the CDR3 reads CASRQEAGNTEAFF. Written as DNA, the CDR3 is TGTGCCAGCAGACAAGAAGCGGGTAACACTGAAGCTTTCTTT.

This clone was counted between two and nine times. The chain couples TRBV7-6 to TRBJ2-1, with 7 bases lining up with TRBD1. Trimming cost V 10 bases and J 5 bases; bases outside gene matches: 5. The CDR3 consists of 12 residues. The germline gives CDR1 SGHVS, CDR2 FNYEAQ. The CDR3 DNA follows: TGTGCCACTAGGACAGGCGACAATGAGCAGTTCTTC. It specifies CATRTGDNEQFF.

This clone occurred a few times. This chain links TRBV29-1 with TRBJ2-6; D uncertain. The CDR3 is 14 amino acids. V shed 1 base and J shed 4 bases, with 8 bases lying between them. Germline V lookup: CDR1 SQVTM, CDR2 ANQGSEA. For the CDR3, the DNA is TGCAGCGTTGAAGCGAGGTCGGGGGCCAACGTCCTGACTTTC. This gives the protein CSVEARSGANVLTF.

V is TRBV29-1 and J is TRBJ2-5, with 8 bases matching TRBD1. With 7 bases clipped from V and 2 bases from J, the junction kept 12 bases outside the gene matches. Germline CDR1 SQVTM, CDR2 ANQGSEA. This CDR3 has 15 residues. CDR3 DNA: TGCAGCGGGGGGGACAGGACACTGCCACAAGAGACCCAGTACTTC. It specifies CSGGDRTLPQETQYF.

This clone was detected a few times. The chain has TRBV21-1 and TRBJ1-5. TRBV21-1 is a documented pseudogene. The CDR3 covers 14 residues. The CDR3 here is CASSKGEGNQPQHF. DNA of the CDR3: TGTGCCAGCAGCAAAGGGGAGGGTAATCAGCCCCAGCATTTT.

This sequence joins TRBV14 and TRBJ2-2, with a tentative D call TRBD1 (6 bases). Germline V lookup: CDR1 SGHDN, CDR2 FVKESK. Trimming cost V 1 base and J 2 bases, with 8 bases left between them. The CDR3 is made up of 15 amino acids. The CDR3 reads CASSQGTVNTGELFF. In DNA, the CDR3 is TGTGCCAGCAGCCAAGGGACAGTAAACACCGGGGAGCTGTTTTTT.